This T cell receptor (beta chain) was documented in a study of T cell repertoires in cytomegalovirus infection. Whole-study context: It can be stated that public TCR beta signatures indicated CMV infection as well as a matching HLA type. Notes on the study in general: HLA-C-restricted CMV-specific TCR beta clonotypes prevailed in the ex vivo response. Of the TCR beta families, the public ones yielded a cumulative frequency that identified carriers of CMV plus the relevant HLA.

Details on this clonotype: The target antigen is unknown.

The CDR3 extends over 14 amino acids. CDR1 is DFQATT, CDR2 SNEGSKA, per germline (reference sequence). V was pared by 5 bases and J by 0 bases, with 13 bases between. TCRdb re-called the reads through MiXCR, storing one row per CDR3 protein. The sample carries under 200,000 distinct CDR3 sequences, more than 9% recorded once. The TCR comes from a human donor in good health (CMV status not recorded). Some clones in this sample may be carry-over from other donors' samples. The sample was PBMCs. The rearrangement uses TRBV20-1 and TRBJ1-1; possibly TRBD1 for D (5 bases). The CDR3 coding sequence is TGCAGTGCTTCATGGGGGGGATTGAACACTGAAGCTTTCTTT. Its translation is CSASWGGLNTEAFF.